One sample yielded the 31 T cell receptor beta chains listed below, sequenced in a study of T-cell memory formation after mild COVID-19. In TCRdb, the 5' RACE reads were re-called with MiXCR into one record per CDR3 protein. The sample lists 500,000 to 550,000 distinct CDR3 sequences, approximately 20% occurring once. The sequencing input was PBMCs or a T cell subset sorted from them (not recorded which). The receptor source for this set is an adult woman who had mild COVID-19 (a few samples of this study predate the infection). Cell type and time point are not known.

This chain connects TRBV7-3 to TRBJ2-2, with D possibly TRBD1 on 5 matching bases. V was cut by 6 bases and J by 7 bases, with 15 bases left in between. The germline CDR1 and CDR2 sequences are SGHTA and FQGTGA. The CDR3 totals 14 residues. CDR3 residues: CASSNQGLSGELFF. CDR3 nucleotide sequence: TGTGCCAGCAGTAACCAGGGATTAAGCGGGGAGCTGTTTTTT.

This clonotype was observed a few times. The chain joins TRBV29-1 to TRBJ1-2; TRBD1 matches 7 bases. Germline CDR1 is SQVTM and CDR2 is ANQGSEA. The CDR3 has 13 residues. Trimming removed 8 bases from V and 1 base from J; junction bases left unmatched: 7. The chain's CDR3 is CSSGTVSNYGYTF. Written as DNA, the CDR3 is TGCAGCAGCGGGACAGTTAGTAACTATGGCTACACCTTC.

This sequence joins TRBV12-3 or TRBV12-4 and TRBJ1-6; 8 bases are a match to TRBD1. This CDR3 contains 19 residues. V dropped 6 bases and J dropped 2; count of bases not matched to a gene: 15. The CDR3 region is CASRPGRRGLVAYNSPLHF. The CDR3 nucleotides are TGTGCCAGCAGGCCGGGTCGCAGGGGGCTGGTAGCCTATAATTCACCCCTCCACTTT.

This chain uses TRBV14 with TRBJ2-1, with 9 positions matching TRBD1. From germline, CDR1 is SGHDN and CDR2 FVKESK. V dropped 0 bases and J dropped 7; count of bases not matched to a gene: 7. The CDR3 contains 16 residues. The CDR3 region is CASSQDYGTGLNEQFF. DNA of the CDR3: TGTGCCAGCAGCCAAGATTACGGGACAGGGTTAAATGAGCAGTTCTTC.

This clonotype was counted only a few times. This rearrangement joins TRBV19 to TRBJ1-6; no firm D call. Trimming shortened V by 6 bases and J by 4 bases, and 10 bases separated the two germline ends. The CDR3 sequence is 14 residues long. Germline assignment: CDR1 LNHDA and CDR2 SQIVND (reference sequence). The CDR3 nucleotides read TGTGCCAGTAGAAAATCTGATTATAATTCACCCCTCCACTTT. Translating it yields CASRKSDYNSPLHF. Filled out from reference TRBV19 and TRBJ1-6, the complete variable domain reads DGGITQSPKYLFRKEGQNVTLSCEQNLNHDAMYWYRQDPGQGLRLIYYSQIVNDFQKGDIAEGYSVSREKKESFPLTVTSAQKNPTAFYLCASRKSDYNSPLHFGNGTRLTVT.

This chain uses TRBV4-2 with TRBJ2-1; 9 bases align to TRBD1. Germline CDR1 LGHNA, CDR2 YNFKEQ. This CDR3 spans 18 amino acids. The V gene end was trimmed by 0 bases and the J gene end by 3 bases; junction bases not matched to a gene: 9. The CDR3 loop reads CASSQDTGTGTLYNEQFF. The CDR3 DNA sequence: TGTGCCAGCAGCCAAGATACGGGGACAGGGACCCTCTACAATGAGCAGTTCTTC.

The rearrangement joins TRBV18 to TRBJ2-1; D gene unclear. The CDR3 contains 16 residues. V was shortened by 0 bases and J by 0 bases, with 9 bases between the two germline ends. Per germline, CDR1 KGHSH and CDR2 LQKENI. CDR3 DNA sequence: TGTGCCAGCTCACCACCATCCGTACACTCCTACAATGAGCAGTTCTTC. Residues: CASSPPSVHSYNEQFF.

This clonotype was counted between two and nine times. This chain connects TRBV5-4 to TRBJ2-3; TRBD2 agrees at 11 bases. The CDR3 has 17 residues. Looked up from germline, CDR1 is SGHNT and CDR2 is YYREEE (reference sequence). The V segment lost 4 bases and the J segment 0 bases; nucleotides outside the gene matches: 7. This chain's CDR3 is CASSTRLAGLSTDTQYF. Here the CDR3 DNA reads TGTGCCAGCAGCACTAGACTAGCGGGGCTTAGCACAGATACGCAGTATTTT.

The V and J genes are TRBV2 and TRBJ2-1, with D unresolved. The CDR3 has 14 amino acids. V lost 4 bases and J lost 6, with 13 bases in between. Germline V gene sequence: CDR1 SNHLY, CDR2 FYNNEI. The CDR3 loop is CASSASLRANEQFF. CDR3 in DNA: TGTGCCAGCAGTGCCTCCCTACGGGCCAATGAGCAGTTCTTC.

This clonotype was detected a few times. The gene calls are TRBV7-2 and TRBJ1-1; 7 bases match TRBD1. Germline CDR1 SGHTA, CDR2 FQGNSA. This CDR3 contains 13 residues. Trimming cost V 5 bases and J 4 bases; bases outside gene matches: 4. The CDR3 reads CASSRQGGTEAFF. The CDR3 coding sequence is TGTGCCAGCAGCCGTCAGGGGGGCACTGAAGCTTTCTTT.

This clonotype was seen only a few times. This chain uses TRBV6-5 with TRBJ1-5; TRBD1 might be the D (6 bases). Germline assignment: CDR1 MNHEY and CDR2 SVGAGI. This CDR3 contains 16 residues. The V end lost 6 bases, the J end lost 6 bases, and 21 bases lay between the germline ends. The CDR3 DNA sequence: TGTGCCAGCAGGGAAACTTGGAGGGGGGCCCGTCAGCCCCAGCATTTT. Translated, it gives CASRETWRGARQPQHF.

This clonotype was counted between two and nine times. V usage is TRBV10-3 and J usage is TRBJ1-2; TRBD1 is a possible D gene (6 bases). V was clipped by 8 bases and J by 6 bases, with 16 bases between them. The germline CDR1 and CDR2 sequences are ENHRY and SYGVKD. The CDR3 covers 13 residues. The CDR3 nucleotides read TGTGCCATCCGCTCCGTCAGGGGAGATGGCTACACCTTC. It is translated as CAIRSVRGDGYTF.

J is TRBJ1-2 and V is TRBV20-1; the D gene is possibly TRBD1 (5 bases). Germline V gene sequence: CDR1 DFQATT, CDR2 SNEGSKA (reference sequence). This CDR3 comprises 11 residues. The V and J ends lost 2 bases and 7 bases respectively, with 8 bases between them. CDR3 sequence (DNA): TGCAGTGCTAGACAGGGTGCTGGCTACACCTTC. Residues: CSARQGAGYTF.

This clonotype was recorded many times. The CDR3 spells CAWVYDRGEQYF. CDR3 DNA sequence: TGTGCCTGGGTGTACGACAGGGGCGAGCAGTACTTC. The chain is built from TRBV30 and TRBJ2-7; 8 nucleotides match TRBD1. CDR1 is GTSNPN and CDR2 is SVGIG in the germline V gene (reference sequence). With V trimmed by 5 bases and J by 6 bases, 6 bases remained unmatched. The CDR3 is made up of 12 amino acids.

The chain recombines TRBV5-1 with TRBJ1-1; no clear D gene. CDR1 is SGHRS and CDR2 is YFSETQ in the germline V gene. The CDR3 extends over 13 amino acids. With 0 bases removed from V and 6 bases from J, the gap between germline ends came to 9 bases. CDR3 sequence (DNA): TGCGCCAGCAGCTTGGGAGGAGACGCTGAAGCTTTCTTT. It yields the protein CASSLGGDAEAFF.

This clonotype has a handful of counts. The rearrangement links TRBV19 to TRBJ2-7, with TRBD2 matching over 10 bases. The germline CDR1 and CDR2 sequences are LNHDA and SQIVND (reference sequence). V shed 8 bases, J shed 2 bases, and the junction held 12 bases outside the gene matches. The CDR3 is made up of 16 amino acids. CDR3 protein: CASARGGSGRAYEQYF. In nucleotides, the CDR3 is TGTGCCAGTGCCCGGGGGGGAAGCGGGAGGGCCTACGAGCAGTACTTC. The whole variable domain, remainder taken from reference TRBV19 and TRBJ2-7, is DGGITQSPKYLFRKEGQNVTLSCEQNLNHDAMYWYRQDPGQGLRLIYYSQIVNDFQKGDIAEGYSVSREKKESFPLTVTSAQKNPTAFYLCASARGGSGRAYEQYFGPGTRLTVT.

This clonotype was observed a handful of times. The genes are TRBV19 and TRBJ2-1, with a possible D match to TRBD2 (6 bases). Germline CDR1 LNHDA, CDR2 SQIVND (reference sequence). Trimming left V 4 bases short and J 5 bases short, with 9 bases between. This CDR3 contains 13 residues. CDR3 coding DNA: TGTGCCAGTAGTACTAGCGAGCACAATGAGCAGTTCTTC. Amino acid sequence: CASSTSEHNEQFF.

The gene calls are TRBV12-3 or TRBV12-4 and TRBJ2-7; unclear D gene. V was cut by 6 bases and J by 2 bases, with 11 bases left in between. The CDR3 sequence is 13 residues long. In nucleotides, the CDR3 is TGTGCCAGCAGCCGCGCCGTCGCCTACGAGCAGTACTTC. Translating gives CASSRAVAYEQYF.

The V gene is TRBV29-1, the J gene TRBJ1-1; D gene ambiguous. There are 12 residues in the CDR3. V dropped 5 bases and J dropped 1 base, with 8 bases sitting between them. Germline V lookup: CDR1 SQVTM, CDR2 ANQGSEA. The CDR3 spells CSVISGNTEAFF. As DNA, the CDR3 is TGCAGCGTTATCTCAGGGAACACTGAAGCTTTCTTT.

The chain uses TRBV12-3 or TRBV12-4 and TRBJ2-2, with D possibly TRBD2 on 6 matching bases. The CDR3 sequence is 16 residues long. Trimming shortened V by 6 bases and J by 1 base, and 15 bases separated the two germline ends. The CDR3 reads CASRRRVAENTGELFF. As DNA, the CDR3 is TGTGCCAGCAGACGGAGGGTAGCGGAGAACACCGGGGAGCTGTTTTTT.

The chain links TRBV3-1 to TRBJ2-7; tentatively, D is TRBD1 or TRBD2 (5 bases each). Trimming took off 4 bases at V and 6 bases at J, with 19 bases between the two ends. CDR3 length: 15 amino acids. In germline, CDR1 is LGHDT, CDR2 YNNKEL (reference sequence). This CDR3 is CASSRTLADGGEQYF. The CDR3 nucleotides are TGTGCCAGCAGCCGAACCCTAGCTGATGGGGGCGAGCAGTACTTC.

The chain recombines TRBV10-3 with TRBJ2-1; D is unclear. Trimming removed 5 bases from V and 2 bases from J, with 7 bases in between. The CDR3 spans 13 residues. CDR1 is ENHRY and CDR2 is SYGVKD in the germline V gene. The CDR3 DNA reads TGTGCCATCAGTCAGCCCCCCTACAATGAGCAGTTCTTC. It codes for CAISQPPYNEQFF.

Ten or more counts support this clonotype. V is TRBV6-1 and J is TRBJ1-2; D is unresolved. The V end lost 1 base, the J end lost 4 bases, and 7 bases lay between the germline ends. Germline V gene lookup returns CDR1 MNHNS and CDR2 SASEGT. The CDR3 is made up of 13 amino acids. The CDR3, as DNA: TGTGCCAGCAGTGAAGTCGCCAGCTATGGCTACACCTTC. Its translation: CASSEVASYGYTF.

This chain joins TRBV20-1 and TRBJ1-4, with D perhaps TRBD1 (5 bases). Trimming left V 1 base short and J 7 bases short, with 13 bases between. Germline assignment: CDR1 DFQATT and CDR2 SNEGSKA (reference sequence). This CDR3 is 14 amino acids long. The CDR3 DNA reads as TGCAGTGCTAGAGGCGTGGGCGGGGCTGAAAAACTGTTTTTT. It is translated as CSARGVGGAEKLFF.

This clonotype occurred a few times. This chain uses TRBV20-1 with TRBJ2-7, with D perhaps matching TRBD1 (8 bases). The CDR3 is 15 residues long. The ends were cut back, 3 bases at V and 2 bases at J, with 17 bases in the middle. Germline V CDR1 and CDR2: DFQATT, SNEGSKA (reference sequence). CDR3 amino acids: CSARSGGGGTYEQYF. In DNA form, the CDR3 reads TGCAGTGCTAGGTCAGGGGGCGGGGGAACCTACGAGCAGTACTTC.

In DNA form, the CDR3 reads TGTGCCAGCACCAATGCAGTCGGGGGCCAAGAGACCCAGTACTTC. Translating gives CASTNAVGGQETQYF. The chain uses TRBV12-3 or TRBV12-4 and TRBJ2-5, with TRBD2 as a possible D gene (6 bases). V was trimmed by 7 bases and J by 1 base, leaving 16 bases between them. This CDR3 has 15 amino acids.

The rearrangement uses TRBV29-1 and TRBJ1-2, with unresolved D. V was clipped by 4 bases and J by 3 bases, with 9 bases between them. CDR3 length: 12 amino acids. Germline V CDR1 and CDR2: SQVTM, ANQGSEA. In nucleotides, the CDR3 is TGCAGCGTTGTGGGGTACGACTATGGCTACACCTTC. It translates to CSVVGYDYGYTF.

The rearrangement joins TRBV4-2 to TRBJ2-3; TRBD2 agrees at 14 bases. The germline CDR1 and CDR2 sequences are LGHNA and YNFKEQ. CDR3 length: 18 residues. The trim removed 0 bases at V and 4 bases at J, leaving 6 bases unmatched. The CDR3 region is CASSQDSTSGGAADTQYF. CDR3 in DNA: TGTGCCAGCAGCCAAGACTCGACTAGCGGGGGGGCCGCAGATACGCAGTATTTT.

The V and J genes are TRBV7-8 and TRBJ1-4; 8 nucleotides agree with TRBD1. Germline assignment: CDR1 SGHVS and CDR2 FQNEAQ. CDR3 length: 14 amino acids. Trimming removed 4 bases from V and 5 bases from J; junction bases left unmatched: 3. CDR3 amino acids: CASSYRGFNEKLFF. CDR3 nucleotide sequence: TGTGCCAGCAGCTACAGGGGGTTCAATGAAAAACTGTTTTTT.

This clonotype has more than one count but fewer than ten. The CDR3 DNA reads TGTGCCAGCAGTGACAGGGATAACGCGAACACCGGGGAGCTGTTTTTT. It encodes CASSDRDNANTGELFF. The J gene is TRBJ2-2, the V gene TRBV12-3 or TRBV12-4, with 7 positions matching TRBD1. This CDR3 is 16 amino acids long. The V segment lost 5 bases and the J segment 0 bases; nucleotides outside the gene matches: 6.

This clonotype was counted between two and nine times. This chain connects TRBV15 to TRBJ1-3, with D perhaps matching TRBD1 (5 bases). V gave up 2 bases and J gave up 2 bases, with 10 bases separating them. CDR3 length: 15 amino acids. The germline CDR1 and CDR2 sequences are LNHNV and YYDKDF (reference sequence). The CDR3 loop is CATSRYRDAGNTIYF. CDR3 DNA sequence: TGTGCCACCAGCAGATACCGGGACGCTGGAAACACCATATATTTT.